The 25 T cell receptor beta chains below all came from one sample that was sequenced in a study of control samples from healthy donors and cancer patients (dated by TCRdb to 2020 to 2022). Library generation was performed with the immunoSEQ multiplex PCR assay. Held by TCRdb, this immuneACCESS table contains in-frame sequences only and omits some clones. Under half of the omission traces to an unresolved V gene where checked; the cause of the rest is unknown. For this sample the table gives approximately 190,000 clones, of which around 90% were detected only once. The ten largest clones add up to less than 2% of the sample. The material sequenced was blood. The receptors stem from a man under 40 in good health.

Only one count was recorded for this clone. V usage is TRBV9 and J usage is TRBJ2-7, with 7 bases identical to TRBD1. The J segment lost 2 bases and the V segment lost 0 bases, leaving 2 bases of the junction unmatched. Germline values: CDR1 SGDLS, CDR2 YYNGEE. CDR3 size: 14 residues. CDR3 protein: CASSVGQGAYEQYF. The DNA for the CDR3 is TGTGCCAGCAGCGTAGGGCAGGGGGCCTACGAGCAGTACTTC. Full variable domain (remainder filled in from reference TRBV9 and TRBJ2-7): DSGVTQTPKHLITATGQRVTLRCSPRSGDLSVYWYQQSLDQGLQFLIQYYNGEERAKGNILERFSAQQFPDLHSELNLSSLELGDSALYFCASSVGQGAYEQYFGPGTRLTVT.

This chain connects TRBV19 to TRBJ2-1; the match to TRBD2 covers 8 bases. From germline, CDR1 is LNHDA and CDR2 SQIVND (reference sequence). CDR3 length: 17 amino acids. V shed 7 bases, J shed 4 bases, and the junction held 15 bases outside the gene matches. The CDR3 protein is CASTLSGGRVSYNEQFF. The CDR3 DNA follows: TGTGCCAGTACCCTGTCGGGGGGGCGGGTTTCTTACAATGAGCAGTTCTTC.

This clone was picked up one time. The chain recombines TRBV19 with TRBJ1-1; 7 bases are a match to TRBD1. The CDR3 is made up of 16 amino acids. J was trimmed by 1 base and V by 1 base; bases with no gene match: 6. The germline CDR1 and CDR2 sequences are LNHDA and SQIVND (reference sequence). The CDR3: CASSIGDSAKNTEAFF. The CDR3 DNA follows: TGTGCCAGTAGTATAGGGGACAGCGCGAAGAACACTGAAGCTTTCTTT.

The chain couples TRBV4-2 to TRBJ2-1; D is possibly TRBD1 (5 bases). This CDR3 spans 17 amino acids. Trimming pared 0 bases from V and 2 bases from J, leaving 14 bases between. Germline lookup yields CDR1 LGHNA and CDR2 YNFKEQ. CDR3 coding DNA: TGTGCCAGCAGCCAAGACGCCAGGGTCGCTGCCTACAATGAGCAGTTCTTC. This codes for CASSQDARVAAYNEQFF.

V is TRBV3-1 (or the pseudogene TRBV3-2) and J is TRBJ1-1; D unclear. This CDR3 has 16 amino acids. V lost 3 bases and J 0 bases, leaving 14 bases between the germline ends. Per germline, CDR1 LGHDT and CDR2 YNNKEL (reference sequence). As DNA, the CDR3 is TGTGCCAGCAGCCATAGAGCGACGCGACTGAACACTGAAGCTTTCTTT. It encodes CASSHRATRLNTEAFF.

The chain is built from TRBV6-5 and TRBJ1-4; D unresolved. CDR1 and CDR2 (germline): MNHEY, SVGAGI. CDR3 size: 15 residues. Trimming left V 8 bases short and J 0 bases short, with 13 bases between. The CDR3: CASDGAIATNEKLFF. The CDR3, as DNA: TGTGCCAGCGATGGCGCCATTGCAACTAATGAAAAACTGTTTTTT.

The CDR3 loop reads CASSTTTGYNEQFF. The CDR3 coding sequence is TGTGCCAGTAGTACTACGACAGGGTACAATGAGCAGTTCTTC. V and J are TRBV19 and TRBJ2-1; 7 bases line up with TRBD1. The CDR3 is made up of 14 amino acids. Germline-derived CDR1 and CDR2 are LNHDA and SQIVND (reference sequence). J gave up 4 bases and V 4 bases, and 4 bases lay outside the gene matches.

The chain uses TRBV29-1 and TRBJ1-1, with a weak D call TRBD1 (5 bases). Germline V CDR1 and CDR2: SQVTM, ANQGSEA. This CDR3 has 14 residues. Trimming shortened V by 2 bases and J by 0 bases, and 10 bases separated the two germline ends. In DNA form, the CDR3 reads TGCAGCGTTGAATCGTCAGGGCTGAACACTGAAGCTTTCTTT. This translates into CSVESSGLNTEAFF.

This clone was observed a single time. The V and J genes are TRBV19 and TRBJ2-7; possibly TRBD2 for D (7 bases). Trimming removed 6 bases from V and 1 base from J, with 19 bases in between. The CDR3 has 16 amino acids. Germline V lookup: CDR1 LNHDA, CDR2 SQIVND (reference sequence). This chain's CDR3 is CASSYFEQGGSYEQYF. The CDR3 DNA is TGTGCCAGTAGCTATTTCGAACAGGGAGGGTCCTACGAGCAGTACTTC.

The J gene is TRBJ1-2, the V gene TRBV7-9; D uncertain. CDR1 SEHNR and CDR2 FQNEAQ come from the germline V gene (reference sequence). This CDR3 contains 13 residues. The V end lost 1 base, the J end lost 2 bases, and 5 bases lay between the germline ends. CDR3 sequence reads: CASSLVLNYGYTF. The CDR3 DNA follows: TGTGCCAGCAGCTTAGTACTCAACTATGGCTACACCTTC.

The chain recombines TRBV10-2 with TRBJ2-5; TRBD2 agrees at 8 bases. The CDR3 totals 14 residues. CDR1 and CDR2 from the germline V gene are WSHSY and SAAADI. Trimming removed 3 bases from V and 4 bases from J; junction bases left unmatched: 4. The DNA for the CDR3 is TGCGCCAGCAGTGACCGGGGGGGTGTAGAGACCCAGTACTTC. It encodes CASSDRGGVETQYF.

The chain has TRBV10-2 and TRBJ2-3; D gene uncertain. CDR1 and CDR2 (germline): WSHSY, SAAADI. The CDR3 has 16 amino acids. V lost 0 bases and J lost 0, with 10 bases in between. The CDR3, as DNA: TGCGCCAGCAGTGAGTCTTCCCAGCCCAGCACAGATACGCAGTATTTT. It encodes CASSESSQPSTDTQYF.

This chain uses TRBV3-1 (or the pseudogene TRBV3-2) with TRBJ2-7, with unresolved D. Germline loops: CDR1 LGHDT, CDR2 YNNKEL (reference sequence). The germline V and J ends were trimmed by 1 base and 3 bases, with 7 bases remaining between them. The CDR3 has 13 amino acids. DNA for the CDR3: TGTGCCAGCAGCCAAGGGGGTAACTACGAGCAGTACTTC. Its translation is CASSQGGNYEQYF.

The chain's CDR3 is CAWSVIDGTYEQYF. As DNA, the CDR3 is TGTGCCTGGAGTGTTATCGACGGAACCTACGAGCAGTACTTC. The rearrangement joins TRBV30 to TRBJ2-7; D is ambiguous. Trimming pared 0 bases from V and 2 bases from J, leaving 11 bases between. This CDR3 is built from 14 residues. Germline loops: CDR1 GTSNPN, CDR2 SVGIG (reference sequence).

The chain is built from TRBV2 and TRBJ2-2, with a possible D match to TRBD1 (6 bases). This CDR3 has 14 amino acids. The V gene lost 6 bases and the J gene lost 3 bases, with 11 bases spanning the gap. Germline-derived CDR1 and CDR2 are SNHLY and FYNNEI. The CDR3, as DNA: TGTGCCAGCAGGCCAGGGGTGGACACCGGGGAGCTGTTTTTT. This translates into CASRPGVDTGELFF.

The chain links TRBV11-2 to TRBJ1-2, with D possibly being TRBD1 (5 bases). The CDR3 loop spans 14 amino acids. From germline, CDR1 is SGHAT and CDR2 FQNNGV. Trimming removed 6 bases from V and 0 bases from J, with 11 bases in between. CDR3 coding DNA: TGTGCCAGCAGTATCCGGGGGTCTAACTATGGCTACACCTTC. Translated, it gives CASSIRGSNYGYTF.

The rearrangement joins TRBV27 to TRBJ1-5, with 7 bases that match TRBD1. J lost 2 bases, V lost 5 bases, and 6 bases had no gene match. This CDR3 contains 15 residues. The germline CDR1 and CDR2 sequences are MNHEY and SMNVEV (reference sequence). The CDR3 DNA follows: TGTGCCAGCAGTCCGCGGGACAGACGCAATCAGCCCCAGCATTTT. Translated, it gives CASSPRDRRNQPQHF.

V is TRBV6-2 or TRBV6-3 and J is TRBJ2-1, with D uncertain. Germline assignment: CDR1 MNHEY and CDR2 SVGEGT. The germline V and J ends were trimmed by 6 bases and 10 bases, with 16 bases remaining between them. This CDR3 spans 13 amino acids. The CDR3, as DNA: TGTGCCAGCAGCCCCGACGCAGGCATAGAGCAGTTCTTC. It codes for CASSPDAGIEQFF.

J is TRBJ2-5 and V is TRBV7-9, with 10 bases lining up with TRBD1. CDR1 and CDR2 from the germline V gene are SEHNR and FQNEAQ (reference sequence). Trimming cost V 6 bases and J 1 base; bases outside gene matches: 5. The CDR3 contains 15 residues. The CDR3 DNA sequence: TGTGCCAGCAGTTGGGACAGGGGAGGCCAAGAGACCCAGTACTTC. This codes for CASSWDRGGQETQYF.

The gene calls are TRBV27 and TRBJ1-1; D is undetermined. V shed 0 bases and J shed 10 bases, with 9 bases lying between them. Germline V gene sequence: CDR1 MNHEY, CDR2 SMNVEV (reference sequence). The CDR3 sequence is 12 residues long. The CDR3 DNA follows: TGTGCCAGCAGTTTATCGCCAGGTCGAGCTTTCTTT. Translated, it gives CASSLSPGRAFF.

The CDR3 sequence: CASSVTGTNEKLFF. The CDR3, as DNA: TGTGCCAGTAGTGTGACAGGGACTAATGAAAAACTGTTTTTT. The V and J genes are TRBV19 and TRBJ1-4; 7 bases are a match to TRBD1. Germline CDR1 LNHDA, CDR2 SQIVND (reference sequence). V lost 5 bases to trimming and J lost 2 bases; unmatched junction nucleotides: 2. This CDR3 has 14 amino acids. The entire variable domain, with the rest obtained from reference TRBV19 and TRBJ1-4, is as follows: DGGITQSPKYLFRKEGQNVTLSCEQNLNHDAMYWYRQDPGQGLRLIYYSQIVNDFQKGDIAEGYSVSREKKESFPLTVTSAQKNPTAFYLCASSVTGTNEKLFFGSGTQLSVL.

This chain uses TRBV10-2 with TRBJ2-7; D possibly corresponds to TRBD1 (6 bases). Germline CDR1 WSHSY, CDR2 SAAADI. This CDR3 comprises 14 residues. Between the trimmed V and J ends, which lost 6 bases and 4 bases, there was a span of 16 bases. CDR3 nucleotides: TGCGCCAGCAGGGCCCGACAGGAAATATACGAGCAGTACTTC. This translates into CASRARQEIYEQYF.

The chain joins TRBV9 to TRBJ2-3, with a possible D match to TRBD2 (6 bases). The V gene lost 4 bases and the J gene lost 0 bases, with 12 bases spanning the gap. From germline, CDR1 is SGDLS and CDR2 YYNGEE. This CDR3 region has 15 residues. CDR3 residues: CASSPLAGSTDTQYF. The CDR3 bases are TGTGCCAGCAGCCCACTAGCTGGGAGCACAGATACGCAGTATTTT.

The V call is TRBV6-1, the J call TRBJ1-3, with D tentatively TRBD1 (5 bases). CDR1 and CDR2 from the germline V gene are MNHNS and SASEGT. Trimming removed 3 bases from V and 4 bases from J, with 13 bases in between. The CDR3 runs to 15 residues. The CDR3 reads CASSERGQGGNTIYF. In DNA form, the CDR3 reads TGTGCCAGCAGTGAGCGAGGGCAGGGAGGAAACACCATATATTTT.

The chain combines TRBV10-3 with TRBJ2-4, with 8 bases identical to TRBD1. The germline V gene encodes CDR1 ENHRY and CDR2 SYGVKD. Germline trimming cut 3 bases from V and 7 bases from J; bases unmatched to any gene: 11. The CDR3 has 16 residues. Here the CDR3 reads CAISEGGQGAMNIQYF. The CDR3, as DNA: TGTGCCATCAGTGAAGGTGGGCAGGGGGCCATGAACATTCAGTACTTC.